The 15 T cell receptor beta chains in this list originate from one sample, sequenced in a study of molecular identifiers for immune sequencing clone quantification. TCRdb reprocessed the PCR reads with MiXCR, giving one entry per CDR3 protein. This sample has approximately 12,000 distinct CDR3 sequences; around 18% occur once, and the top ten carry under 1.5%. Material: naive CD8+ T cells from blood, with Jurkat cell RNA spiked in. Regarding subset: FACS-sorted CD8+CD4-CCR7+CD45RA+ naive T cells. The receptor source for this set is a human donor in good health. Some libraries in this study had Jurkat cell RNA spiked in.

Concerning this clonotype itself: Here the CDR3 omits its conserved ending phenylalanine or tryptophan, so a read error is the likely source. The CDR3: CASRDGPSNEKLFS. The CDR3 coding sequence is TGTGCCAGCAGGGATGGACCGAGTAATGAAAAACTGTTTTCT. The V gene is TRBV6-5, the J gene TRBJ1-4; no firm D call. Per germline, CDR1 MNHEY and CDR2 SVGAGI. The length of the CDR3 is 14 residues. Trimming left V 6 bases short and J 4 bases short, with 12 bases between.

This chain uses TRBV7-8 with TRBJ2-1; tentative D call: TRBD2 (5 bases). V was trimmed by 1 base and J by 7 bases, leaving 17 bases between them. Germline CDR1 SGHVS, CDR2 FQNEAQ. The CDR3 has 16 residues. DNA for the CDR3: TGTGCCAGCAGCTTAGGGGCCACCGCCACGGGGAATGAGCAGTTCTTC. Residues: CASSLGATATGNEQFF.

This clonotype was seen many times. The CDR3: CASSQRLAGISEQFF. CDR3 nucleotide sequence: TGCGCCAGCAGCCAGAGACTAGCGGGAATCAGTGAGCAGTTCTTC. J is TRBJ2-1 and V is TRBV4-3; 11 positions match TRBD2. V was clipped by 3 bases and J by 9 bases; unmatched bases: 7. Germline CDR1 and CDR2: LGHNA and YSLEER. CDR3 length: 15 residues.

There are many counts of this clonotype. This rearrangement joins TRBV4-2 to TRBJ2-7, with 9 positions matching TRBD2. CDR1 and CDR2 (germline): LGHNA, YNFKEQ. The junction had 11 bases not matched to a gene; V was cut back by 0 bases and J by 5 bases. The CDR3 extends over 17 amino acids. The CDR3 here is CASSQDKSGRLGNEQYF. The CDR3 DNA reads TGTGCCAGCAGCCAAGATAAAAGCGGGAGGCTCGGCAACGAGCAGTACTTC.

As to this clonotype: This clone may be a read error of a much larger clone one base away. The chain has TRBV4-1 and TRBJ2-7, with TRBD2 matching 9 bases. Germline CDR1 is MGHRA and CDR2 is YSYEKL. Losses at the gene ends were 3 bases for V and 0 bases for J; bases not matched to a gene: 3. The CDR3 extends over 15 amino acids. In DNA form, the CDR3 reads TGCGCCAGCAGCCAGACTAGCGGCCACTCCTACGAGCAGTACGTC. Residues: CASSQTSGHSYEQYV.

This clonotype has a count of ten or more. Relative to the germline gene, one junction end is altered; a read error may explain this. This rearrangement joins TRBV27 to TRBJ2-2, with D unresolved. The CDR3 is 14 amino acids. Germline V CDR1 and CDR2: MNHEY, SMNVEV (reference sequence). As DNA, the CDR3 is TGTGCCAGCAGTTTCGTAGGGAACCCCGGGGAGCTGTTTTTT. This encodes CASSFVGNPGELFF.

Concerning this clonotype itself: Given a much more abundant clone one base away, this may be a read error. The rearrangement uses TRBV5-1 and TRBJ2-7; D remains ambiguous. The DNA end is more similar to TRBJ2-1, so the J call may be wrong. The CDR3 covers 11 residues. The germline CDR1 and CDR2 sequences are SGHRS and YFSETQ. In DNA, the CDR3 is TGCGCCAGCAGCCCGGGCTGGGAGCAGTTCTTC. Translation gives CASSPGWEQFF.

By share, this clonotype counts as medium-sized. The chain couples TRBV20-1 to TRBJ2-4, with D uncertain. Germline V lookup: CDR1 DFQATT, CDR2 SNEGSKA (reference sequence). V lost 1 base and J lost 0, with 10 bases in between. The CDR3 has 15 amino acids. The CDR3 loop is CSARGVSVAKNIQYF. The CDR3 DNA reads TGCAGTGCTAGAGGTGTTTCCGTAGCCAAAAACATTCAGTACTTC.

The CDR3 region is CASSQGGRSSYNEQFF. CDR3 bases: TGCGCCAGCAGCCAAGGCGGGAGGAGCTCCTACAATGAGCAGTTCTTC. This chain links TRBV4-1 with TRBJ2-1; 8 bases agree with TRBD2. Germline V lookup: CDR1 MGHRA, CDR2 YSYEKL. The CDR3 runs to 16 residues. J gave up 0 bases and V 1 base, and 2 bases lay outside the gene matches.

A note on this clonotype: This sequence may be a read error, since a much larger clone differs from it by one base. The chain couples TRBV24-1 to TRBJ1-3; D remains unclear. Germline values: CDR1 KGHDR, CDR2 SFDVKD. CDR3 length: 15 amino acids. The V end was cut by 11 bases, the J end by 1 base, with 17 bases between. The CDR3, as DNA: TGTGCCAAAGGAGCGGCGGCCCTATCTGGAAACACCATATATTTT. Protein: CAKGAAALSGNTIYF.

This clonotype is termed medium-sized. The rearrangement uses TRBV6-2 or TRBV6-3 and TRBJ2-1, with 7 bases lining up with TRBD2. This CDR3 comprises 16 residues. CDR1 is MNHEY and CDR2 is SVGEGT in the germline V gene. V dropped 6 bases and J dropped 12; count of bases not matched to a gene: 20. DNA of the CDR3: TGTGCCAGCAGACCCCTAAGCGGGAACCACCCGGGGGTGCAGTTCTTC. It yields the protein CASRPLSGNHPGVQFF.

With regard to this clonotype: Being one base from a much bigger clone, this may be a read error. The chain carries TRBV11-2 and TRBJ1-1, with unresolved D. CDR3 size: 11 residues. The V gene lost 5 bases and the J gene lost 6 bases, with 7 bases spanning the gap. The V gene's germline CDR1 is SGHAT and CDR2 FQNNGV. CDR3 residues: CASSTGSEAFF. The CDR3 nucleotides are TGTGCCAGCAGCACGGGTTCTGAAGCTTTCTTT.

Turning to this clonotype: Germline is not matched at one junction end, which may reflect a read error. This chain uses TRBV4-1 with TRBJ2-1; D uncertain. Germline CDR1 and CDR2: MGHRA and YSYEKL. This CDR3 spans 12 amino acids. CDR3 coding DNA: TGCGCCAGCAGTCAAGGGCACAATGAGCAGTTCTTC. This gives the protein CASSQGHNEQFF.

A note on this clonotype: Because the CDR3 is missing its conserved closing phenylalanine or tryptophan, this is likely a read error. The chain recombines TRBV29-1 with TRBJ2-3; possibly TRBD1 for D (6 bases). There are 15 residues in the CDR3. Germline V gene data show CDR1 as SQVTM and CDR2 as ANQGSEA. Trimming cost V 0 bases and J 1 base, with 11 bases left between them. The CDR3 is CSVEDQGWGTDTQYS. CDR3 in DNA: TGCAGCGTTGAAGATCAGGGGTGGGGCACAGATACGCAGTATTCT.

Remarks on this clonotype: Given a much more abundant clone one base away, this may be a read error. CDR3 sequence (DNA): TGTGCCAGCAGCCGAATCGCTCACAGTGGGGCCTACGAGCAGTACTTC. Protein sequence: CASSRIAHSGAYEQYF. The rearrangement links TRBV7-8 to TRBJ2-7; no definite D call. V lost 5 bases and J lost 2, with 19 bases in between. The CDR3 has 16 residues. Germline CDR1 SGHVS, CDR2 FQNEAQ. The full variable domain, completed using reference TRBV7-8 and TRBJ2-7, is GAGVSQSPRYKVAKRGQDVALRCDPISGHVSLFWYQQALGQGPEFLTYFQNEAQLDKSGLPSDRFFAERPEGSVSTLKIQRTQQEDSAVYLCASSRIAHSGAYEQYFGPGTRLTVT.